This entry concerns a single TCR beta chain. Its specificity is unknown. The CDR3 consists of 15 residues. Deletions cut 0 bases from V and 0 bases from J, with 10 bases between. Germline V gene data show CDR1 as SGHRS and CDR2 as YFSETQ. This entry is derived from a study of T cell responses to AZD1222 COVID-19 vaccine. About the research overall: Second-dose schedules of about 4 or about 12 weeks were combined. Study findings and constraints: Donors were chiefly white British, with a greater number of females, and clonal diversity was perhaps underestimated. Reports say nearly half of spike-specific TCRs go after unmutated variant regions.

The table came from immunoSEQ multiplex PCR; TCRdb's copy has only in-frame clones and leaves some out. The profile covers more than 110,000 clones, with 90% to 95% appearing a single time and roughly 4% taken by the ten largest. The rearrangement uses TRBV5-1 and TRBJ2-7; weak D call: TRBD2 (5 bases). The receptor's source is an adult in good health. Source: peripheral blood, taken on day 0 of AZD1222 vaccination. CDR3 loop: CASSLGASNSYEQYF. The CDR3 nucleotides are TGCGCCAGCAGCTTGGGGGCTAGCAACTCCTACGAGCAGTACTTC.